The present T cell receptor beta chain was sequenced within a study of HIV-infected patients and healthy controls. Notes on the study in general: Healthy controls shared more CDR3 sequences between individuals than HIV-infected patients did.

No cell fractionation was done, so the repertoire covers all unsorted peripheral blood T cells. About 500 ng RNA was reverse transcribed with alpha and beta constant-region primers. Each of the alpha and beta chains got its own library through chain-specific third strand synthesis with indices. A 5' RACE adapter with a random hexamer and the SP2 primer site was joined to cDNA. MiXCR, run by TCRdb on the 5' RACE reads, gives a single entry per CDR3 protein. The repertoire consists of 15,000 to 20,000 distinct CDR3 sequences, with approximately 5.8% occurring once and the leading ten covering 1.9%. V was trimmed by 0 bases and J by 2 bases, leaving 11 bases between them. CDR1 and CDR2 (germline): LNHNV, YYDKDF (reference sequence). CDR3 length: 16 residues. At least ten counts were recorded for this clonotype. Its antigen is undetermined.

V is TRBV15 and J is TRBJ2-1; no clear D gene. The sequenced material came from blood. The receptor's source is an adult in good health. DNA for the CDR3: TGTGCCACCAGCAGAGATCCAGTATTCCCCTACAATGAGCAGTTCTTC. Protein product: CATSRDPVFPYNEQFF. The full variable domain, rest sourced from reference TRBV15 and TRBJ2-1, is DAMVIQNPRYQVTQFGKPVTLSCSQTLNHNVMYWYQQKSSQAPKLLFHYYDKDFNNEADTPDNFQSRRPNTSFCFLDIRSPGLGDTAMYLCATSRDPVFPYNEQFFGPGTRLTVL.